One and the same sample provided the 24 T cell receptor beta chains below, sequenced in a study of blood T cell repertoires in COVID-19. Clones were sequenced by immunoSEQ multiplex PCR, and TCRdb holds only the in-frame ones, with some missing. The sample contains 350,000 to 550,000 clones, 70% to 90% of which appear only once. The sequenced sample consisted of PBMCs or T cells enriched from blood (not recorded which). These receptors were obtained from a woman between 18 and 29 years old with acute COVID-19.

The chain combines TRBV21-1 with TRBJ2-7; TRBD1, as called in the table, went unchecked against the DNA. TRBV21-1 is reported as a pseudogene. The length of the CDR3 is 16 residues. CDR3 sequence: CASSKNQTGNPYEQYF. The DNA for the CDR3 is TGTGCCAGCAGCAAAAATCAGACAGGTAACCCCTACGAGCAGTACTTC.

The chain has TRBV5-1 and TRBJ1-2; 7 positions agree with TRBD1. The CDR3 extends over 14 amino acids. V was pared by 5 bases and J by 3 bases, with 7 bases of the junction left unmatched. CDR1 and CDR2 from the germline V gene are SGHRS and YFSETQ. This chain's CDR3 is CASRHEQGYYGYTF. The CDR3 coding sequence is TGCGCCAGCAGACATGAACAGGGGTACTATGGCTACACCTTC. Using reference TRBV5-1 and TRBJ1-2 for the parts outside the CDR3, the full variable domain is KAGVTQTPRYLIKTRGQQVTLSCSPISGHRSVSWYQQTPGQGLQFLFEYFSETQRNKGNFPGRFSGRQFSNSRSEMNVSTLELGDSALYLCASRHEQGYYGYTFGSGTRLTVV.

The chain combines TRBV7-9 with TRBJ2-3; 9 bases agree with TRBD1. CDR1 SEHNR and CDR2 FQNEAQ come from the germline V gene (reference sequence). V shed 6 bases and J 4 bases; nucleotides not matched to a gene: 5. This CDR3 has 14 amino acids. DNA of the CDR3: TGTGCCAGCAGTCAACAGGGGGCGTCAGATACGCAGTATTTT. As protein: CASSQQGASDTQYF.

The CDR3 sequence is CASSYPRGKGRGGNQPQHF. The CDR3 coding sequence is TGTGCCAGCAGTTACCCTCGGGGGAAGGGGAGGGGAGGCAATCAGCCCCAGCATTTT. The chain joins TRBV6-2 or TRBV6-3 to TRBJ1-5, with D possibly being TRBD1 (5 bases). This CDR3 is built from 19 residues. CDR1 is MNHEY and CDR2 is SVGEGT in the germline V gene. V lost 2 bases and J 2 bases, leaving 22 bases between the germline ends.

Turning to this clone: This clone may be a read error of a much larger clone one base away. The chain joins TRBV11-2 to TRBJ2-7; no definite D call. This CDR3 is built from 14 residues. Germline V lookup: CDR1 SGHAT, CDR2 FQNNGV. Between the trimmed V and J ends, which lost 5 bases and 0 bases, there was a span of 11 bases. CDR3 sequence: CASSTQQDSYEQYF. The CDR3 nucleotides read TGTGCCAGCAGCACGCAGCAGGACTCCTACGAGCAGTACTTC.

The chain combines TRBV6-5 with TRBJ1-5; the D gene is possibly TRBD1 (5 bases). The CDR3 consists of 15 residues. Germline V gene data show CDR1 as MNHEY and CDR2 as SVGAGI. V was shortened by 6 bases and J by 2 bases, with 14 bases between the two germline ends. The CDR3 DNA follows: TGTGCCAGCAGCCGGACAACTGAGGGCAATCAGCCCCAGCATTTT. Translation gives CASSRTTEGNQPQHF.

The chain employs TRBV25-1 and TRBJ2-3; TRBD2 matches at 8 bases. V lost 8 bases and J lost 10; bases outside the gene matches: 11. The length of the CDR3 is 13 residues. Per the germline V gene, CDR1 is MGHDK and CDR2 is SYGVNS. The CDR3 DNA reads as TGTGCCAGCCGGGGGGGACGGCGTGTTTCGCAGTATTTT. Amino acids: CASRGGRRVSQYF.

The chain combines TRBV18 with TRBJ1-1; a weak D match, TRBD1 (5 bases). The CDR3 is made up of 13 amino acids. The V gene lost 4 bases and the J gene lost 1 base, with 7 bases spanning the gap. CDR1 and CDR2 (germline): KGHSH, LQKENI. CDR3 nucleotide sequence: TGTGCCAGCTCACGGGGCCCGAACACTGAAGCTTTCTTT. This sequence encodes CASSRGPNTEAFF.

In the case of this clone: Other DNA sequences in this specimen translate into the identical CDR3. The chain links TRBV18 to TRBJ1-1; maybe TRBD1 (6 bases). This CDR3 contains 14 residues. The ends were cut back, 3 bases at V and 1 base at J, with 9 bases in the middle. Germline V gene lookup returns CDR1 KGHSH and CDR2 LQKENI. In nucleotides, the CDR3 is TGTGCCAGCTCACCGGGGACACCGAACACTGAAGCTTTCTTT. Amino acid sequence: CASSPGTPNTEAFF. Combining the CDR3 with reference TRBV18 and TRBJ1-1 gives the whole variable domain NAGVMQNPRHLVRRRGQEARLRCSPMKGHSHVYWYRQLPEEGLKFMVYLQKENIIDESGMPKERFSAEFPKEGPSILRIQQVVRGDSAAYFCASSPGTPNTEAFFGQGTRLTVV.

This rearrangement joins TRBV10-3 to TRBJ2-7; TRBD1 is a possible D gene (5 bases). V lost 6 bases to trimming and J lost 2 bases, with 11 bases between them. The CDR3 consists of 13 residues. Germline-derived CDR1 and CDR2 are ENHRY and SYGVKD. The CDR3 DNA reads TGTGCCATCAGAGACCCGACAGCCTACGAGCAGTACTTC. It encodes CAIRDPTAYEQYF.

The chain uses TRBV2 and TRBJ2-1, with D uncertain. The CDR3 spans 10 residues. V lost 7 bases, J lost 6 bases, and 4 bases lay in between. Germline lookup yields CDR1 SNHLY and CDR2 FYNNEI. The CDR3 DNA follows: TGTGCCAGCACGGGCAATGAGCAGTTCTTC. Its protein is CASTGNEQFF.

V usage is TRBV10-1 and J usage is TRBJ2-5; perhaps TRBD2 as D (5 bases). Germline V gives CDR1 WNHNN, CDR2 SYGVQD (reference sequence). The CDR3 has 15 amino acids. Trimming left V 3 bases short and J 7 bases short, with 18 bases between. In DNA form, the CDR3 reads TGCGCCAGCAGTGACGAGGGTTTTAGTTACGGGACCCAGTACTTC. It translates to CASSDEGFSYGTQYF.

The rearrangement joins TRBV18 to TRBJ1-2; 8 nucleotides match TRBD1. With 3 bases clipped from V and 5 bases from J, the junction kept 8 bases outside the gene matches. The germline CDR1 and CDR2 sequences are KGHSH and LQKENI. This CDR3 region has 15 residues. CDR3 DNA: TGTGCCAGCTCACCCGAAGGACAGGGAAGATATGGCTACACCTTC. Its protein product is CASSPEGQGRYGYTF. Full variable domain (rest looked up from reference TRBV18 and TRBJ1-2): NAGVMQNPRHLVRRRGQEARLRCSPMKGHSHVYWYRQLPEEGLKFMVYLQKENIIDESGMPKERFSAEFPKEGPSILRIQQVVRGDSAAYFCASSPEGQGRYGYTFGSGTRLTVV.

Written as DNA, the CDR3 is TGTGCCAGCAGTGTGCGGCGAAAGAATCAGCCCCAGCATTTT. This codes for CASSVRRKNQPQHF. The gene calls are TRBV2 and TRBJ1-5; D uncertain. Germline CDR1 and CDR2: SNHLY and FYNNEI. The CDR3 has 14 residues. V lost 4 bases, J lost 4 bases, and 11 bases lay in between.

V gene TRBV9 combines with J gene TRBJ2-7, with 7 bases matching TRBD1. With 0 bases clipped from V and 6 bases from J, the junction kept 6 bases outside the gene matches. CDR3 size: 14 residues. Germline V CDR1 and CDR2: SGDLS, YYNGEE. The CDR3: CASSVGTGGGEQYF. The CDR3 DNA reads as TGTGCCAGCAGCGTAGGGACAGGTGGAGGCGAGCAGTACTTC.

This clone was seen just once. The chain couples TRBV3-1 (or the pseudogene TRBV3-2) to TRBJ1-1; D gene ambiguous. The V and J ends lost 0 bases and 5 bases respectively, with 13 bases between them. Looked up from germline, CDR1 is LGHDT and CDR2 is YNNKEL (reference sequence). The CDR3 sequence is 15 residues long. For the CDR3, the DNA is TGTGCCAGCAGCCAAGAGTTTTCTGGTCGGACTGAAGCTTTCTTT. Residues: CASSQEFSGRTEAFF.

The chain employs TRBV30 and TRBJ1-5; TRBD1 matches 12 bases. After removal of 1 base from V and 6 bases from J, the junction contained 4 bases not matched to a gene. Germline-derived CDR1 and CDR2 are GTSNPN and SVGIG (reference sequence). CDR3 length: 15 residues. CDR3 DNA sequence: TGTGCCTGGAGTGCGGGACAGGGGGCGACTCAGCCCCAGCATTTT. Its protein is CAWSAGQGATQPQHF.

The genes are TRBV7-3 and TRBJ2-2, with D uncertain. Germline V lookup: CDR1 SGHTA, CDR2 FQGTGA. The CDR3 has 13 amino acids. Trimming shortened V by 5 bases and J by 2 bases, and 6 bases separated the two germline ends. The CDR3 spells CASSPTNTGELFF. CDR3 sequence (DNA): TGTGCCAGCAGCCCGACAAACACCGGGGAGCTGTTTTTT.

The genes are TRBV6-5 and TRBJ1-5; no clear D gene. The CDR3 extends over 14 amino acids. Germline-derived CDR1 and CDR2 are MNHEY and SVGAGI. V lost 7 bases and J lost 6, with 16 bases in between. CDR3 DNA: TGTGCCAGCACCTTACAGAAATCAAGTCAGCCCCAGCATTTT. It encodes CASTLQKSSQPQHF.

This rearrangement joins TRBV6-6 to TRBJ2-7, with D possibly being TRBD2 (7 bases). Between the trimmed V and J ends, which lost 4 bases and 6 bases, there was a span of 19 bases. This CDR3 has 15 amino acids. Germline lookup yields CDR1 MNHNY and CDR2 SVGAGI (reference sequence). The CDR3 region has the DNA TGTGCCAGCAGTTTAGGGGGGGACCCTTCACGCGAGCAGTACTTC. This translates into CASSLGGDPSREQYF.

The chain is built from TRBV3-1 (or the pseudogene TRBV3-2) and TRBJ2-7; the D is unclear. This CDR3 contains 14 residues. The ends were cut back, 4 bases at V and 2 bases at J, with 12 bases in the middle. CDR1 and CDR2 (germline): LGHDT, YNNKEL (reference sequence). Here the CDR3 reads CASSRVVPPYEQYF. The CDR3 region has the DNA TGTGCCAGCAGCCGCGTTGTACCTCCCTACGAGCAGTACTTC.

Points on this clone: Relative to the germline gene, one junction end is altered; a read error may explain this. V gene TRBV19 combines with J gene TRBJ2-2, with 16 positions matching TRBD2. The CDR3 contains 18 residues. The germline V gene encodes CDR1 LNHDA and CDR2 SQIVND (reference sequence). The CDR3 is CVSSRGTSGGAATGELFF. The CDR3 DNA is TGTGTCAGTAGTAGAGGGACTAGCGGGGGGGCGGCCACCGGGGAGCTGTTTTTT.

This chain connects TRBV2 to TRBJ1-6; D call uncertain. Germline values: CDR1 SNHLY, CDR2 FYNNEI. The CDR3 runs to 14 residues. V was clipped by 2 bases and J by 6 bases, with 8 bases between them. The CDR3 here is CASSERLPNSPLHF. Written as DNA, the CDR3 is TGTGCCAGCAGTGAACGGTTACCTAATTCACCCCTCCACTTT.

CDR3 nucleotide sequence: TGTGCCAGCAGCGGAACGGGACTAGCGGGGGGGCCTGGGACCGGGGAGCTGTTTTTT. Protein: CASSGTGLAGGPGTGELFF. This chain joins TRBV7-8 and TRBJ2-2; the match to TRBD2 covers 16 bases. This CDR3 comprises 19 residues. The V gene's germline CDR1 is SGHVS and CDR2 FQNEAQ. The V segment lost 5 bases and the J segment 5 bases; nucleotides outside the gene matches: 11.